A selection of T cell receptor beta chains follows, all from one sample in a study of T cells after yellow fever vaccination. TCRdb reprocessed the 5' RACE reads via MiXCR and lists one record per CDR3 protein. The sample holds some 600,000 distinct CDR3 sequences, around an eighth seen once. Sequences were derived from PBMCs, sampled on the day of the yellow fever booster vaccination. The source is a man between 25 and 39 years old who received the YFV17D yellow fever vaccine. Both conserved end residues are part of each CDR3. A row's size may be missing; if present it is once, few, many or a size class.

clone size	V gene	J gene	CDR3 protein
few	TRBV4-3	TRBJ2-7	CASSQDNPASDTTYEQYF
few	TRBV28	TRBJ2-5	CASSLPTETQYF
few	TRBV18	TRBJ1-5	CASSRGQGDNQPQHF
.	TRBV11-3	TRBJ2-7	CASSFGSTYEQYF
.	TRBV5-1	TRBJ2-5	CASRRSRETQYF
.	TRBV6-1	TRBJ2-7	CASSPYRDREQYF
few	TRBV19	TRBJ2-4	CASSPILGGSGKNIQYF
few	TRBV28	TRBJ2-7	CASSLTAGDYEQYF
.	TRBV7-6	TRBJ1-4	CASSQDRNEKLFF
few	TRBV12-3/TRBV12-4	TRBJ2-2	CASSPVVAGNTGELFF
.	TRBV10-1	TRBJ2-2	CASRDGDTLTGELFF
.	TRBV6-2/TRBV6-3	TRBJ2-4	CASRKGTGAPFPYF
.	TRBV19	TRBJ2-2	CASSIRGGTGELFF
few	TRBV12-3/TRBV12-4	TRBJ2-3	CASRMAASTDTQYF
.	TRBV19	TRBJ1-2	CASSTTGGSSHGYTF
few	TRBV6-1	TRBJ1-1	CASSLDGQPAEAFF
.	TRBV5-1	TRBJ2-3	CASSPGHIPEADTQYF
.	TRBV27	TRBJ1-6	CASSWTGGTYNSPLHF
few	TRBV25-1	TRBJ1-3	CASSEYYSGNTIYF
.	TRBV12-3/TRBV12-4	TRBJ1-1	CASSLRVRNTEAFF
.	TRBV6-1	TRBJ2-5	CASRPGELALETQYF
.	TRBV10-1	TRBJ2-3	CASSHHSHTDTQYF
few	TRBV4-3	TRBJ1-3	CASSQDGVPGNTIYF
.	TRBV20-1	TRBJ2-3	CSARSRDRRTDTQYF
few	TRBV15	TRBJ2-2	CATGQGHTGELFF
few	TRBV12-3/TRBV12-4	TRBJ2-7	CASSISLVPDEQYF
few	TRBV7-2	TRBJ2-3	CASSLESSGALGAYF
.	TRBV7-2	TRBJ2-5	CASSPDGQGWETQYF
few	TRBV5-1	TRBJ2-7	CASSKDSDLGEQYF
.	TRBV24-1	TRBJ2-2	CATSDLGGRNTGELFF
few	TRBV7-9	TRBJ1-6	CASSFEDSNSPLHF
few	TRBV24-1	TRBJ2-1	CATSTPSGESGNEQFF
.	TRBV11-2	TRBJ1-2	CASSLVVDRYTF
.	TRBV29-1	TRBJ1-4	CSVVRRDNEKLFF
few	TRBV10-3	TRBJ2-3	CAISGEGSADTQYF
few	TRBV14	TRBJ2-3	CASSPIQGTPSTDTQYF
.	TRBV21-1	TRBJ2-7	CASSKGRTALYF
few	TRBV29-1	TRBJ2-5	CSVPQGTVQETQYF
few	TRBV6-5	TRBJ2-7	CASSLRTGKLYEQYF
few	TRBV20-1	TRBJ2-5	CSASLFRETQYF
.	TRBV6-2/TRBV6-3	TRBJ2-7	CASSYPHTEQYF
few	TRBV7-9	TRBJ2-7	CASSPSSLAAPYEQYF
.	TRBV21-1	TRBJ2-7	CASSKMGGLAPQRSYEQYF
few	TRBV7-2	TRBJ2-5	CASSLRSTALQETQYF
.	TRBV24-1	TRBJ1-5	CATSDPGQGLQPQHF
many	TRBV5-3	TRBJ2-1	CARRWDTKCDEQFF
.	TRBV18	TRBJ2-2	CASSPIQFGELFF